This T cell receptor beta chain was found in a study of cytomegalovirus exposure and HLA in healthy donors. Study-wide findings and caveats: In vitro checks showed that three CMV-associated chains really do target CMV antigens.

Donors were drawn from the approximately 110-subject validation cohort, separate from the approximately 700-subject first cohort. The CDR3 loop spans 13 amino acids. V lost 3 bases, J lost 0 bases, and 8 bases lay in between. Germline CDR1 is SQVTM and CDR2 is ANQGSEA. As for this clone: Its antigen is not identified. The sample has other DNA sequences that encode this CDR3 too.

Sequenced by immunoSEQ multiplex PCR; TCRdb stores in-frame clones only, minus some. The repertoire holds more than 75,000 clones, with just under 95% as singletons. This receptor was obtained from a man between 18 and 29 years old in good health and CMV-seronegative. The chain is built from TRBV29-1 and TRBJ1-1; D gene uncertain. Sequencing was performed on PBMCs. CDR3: CSVEGRLNTEAFF. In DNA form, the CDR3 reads TGCAGCGTTGAGGGCCGACTGAACACTGAAGCTTTCTTT.